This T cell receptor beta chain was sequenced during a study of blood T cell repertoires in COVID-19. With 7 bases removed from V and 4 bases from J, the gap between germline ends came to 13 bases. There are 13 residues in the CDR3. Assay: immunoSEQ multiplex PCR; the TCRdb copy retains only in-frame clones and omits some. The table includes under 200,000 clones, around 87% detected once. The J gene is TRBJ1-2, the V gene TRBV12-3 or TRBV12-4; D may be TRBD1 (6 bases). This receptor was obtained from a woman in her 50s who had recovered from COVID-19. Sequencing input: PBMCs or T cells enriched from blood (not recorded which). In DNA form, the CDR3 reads TGTGCCAGCACCGATGGGGGGGCCTATGGCTACACCTTC. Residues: CASTDGGAYGYTF.